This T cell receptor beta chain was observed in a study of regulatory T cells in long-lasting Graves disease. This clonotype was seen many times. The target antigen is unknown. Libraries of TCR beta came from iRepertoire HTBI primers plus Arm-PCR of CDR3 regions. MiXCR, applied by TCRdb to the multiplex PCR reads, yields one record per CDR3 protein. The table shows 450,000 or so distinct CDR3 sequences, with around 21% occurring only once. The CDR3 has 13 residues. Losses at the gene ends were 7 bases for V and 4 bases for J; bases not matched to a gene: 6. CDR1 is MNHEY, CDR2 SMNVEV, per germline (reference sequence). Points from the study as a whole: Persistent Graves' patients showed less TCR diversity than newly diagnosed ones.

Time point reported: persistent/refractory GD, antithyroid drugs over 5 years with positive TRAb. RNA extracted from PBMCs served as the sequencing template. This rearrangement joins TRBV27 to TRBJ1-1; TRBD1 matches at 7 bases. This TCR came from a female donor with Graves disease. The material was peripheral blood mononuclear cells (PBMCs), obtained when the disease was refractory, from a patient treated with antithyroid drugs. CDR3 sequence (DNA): TGTGCCAGCAACTCAGGGGGAGGCACTGAAGCTTTCTTT. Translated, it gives CASNSGGGTEAFF.